A selection of T cell receptor beta chains follows, all from one sample in a study of T cell repertoires in cytomegalovirus infection. TCRdb used MiXCR to reprocess the reads, holding one entry per CDR3 protein. The table has some 450,000 distinct CDR3 sequences, 30% to 40% seen once. What was sequenced was PBMCs. All receptors come from a human donor in good health (CMV status not recorded). Some clones in this sample may be carry-over from other donors' samples. Both conserved end residues are part of each CDR3. Each record gives: clone size, CDR3 length, V gene, J gene, D gene, CDR3 DNA, CDR3 protein. A D gene is named only where the DNA matches it firmly. Clone sizes are given selectively: once, few, many, or a class where the clone is expanded.

clone size: .
CDR3 length: 15
V gene: TRBV12-3/TRBV12-4
J gene: TRBJ2-6
D gene: .
CDR3 DNA: TGTGCCAGCAGTCAGACGGATTCTGGGGCCAACGTCCTGACTTTC
CDR3 protein: CASSQTDSGANVLTF

clone size: .
CDR3 length: 14
V gene: TRBV11-2
J gene: TRBJ2-1
D gene: .
CDR3 DNA: TGTGCCAGCAGCACAGAACGGGGGGCGTATGAGCAGTTCTTC
CDR3 protein: CASSTERGAYEQFF

clone size: .
CDR3 length: 14
V gene: TRBV2
J gene: TRBJ2-7
D gene: .
CDR3 DNA: TGTGCCAGCAGCCCGGATCCGCCGATCTACGAGCAGTACTTC
CDR3 protein: CASSPDPPIYEQYF

clone size: .
CDR3 length: 11
V gene: TRBV20-1
J gene: TRBJ2-1
D gene: .
CDR3 DNA: TGCAGTCGTCTAGCCTACAATGAGCAGTTCTTC
CDR3 protein: CSRLAYNEQFF

clone size: .
CDR3 length: 14
V gene: TRBV7-9
J gene: TRBJ2-1
D gene: TRBD2
CDR3 DNA: TGTGCCAGCAGCTTAACGCTAGCGGGGGATGAGCAGTTCTTC
CDR3 protein: CASSLTLAGDEQFF

clone size: many
CDR3 length: 13
V gene: TRBV12-3/TRBV12-4
J gene: TRBJ1-3
D gene: .
CDR3 DNA: TGTGCCAGCAGACAGGGTGCTGGAAACACCATATATTTT
CDR3 protein: CASRQGAGNTIYF

clone size: .
CDR3 length: 15
V gene: TRBV20-1
J gene: TRBJ1-2
D gene: .
CDR3 DNA: TGCAGTGCCCCGAATTTTGAAGGGGAGCAGGAAGGCTACACCTTC
CDR3 protein: CSAPNFEGEQEGYTF

clone size: many
CDR3 length: 15
V gene: TRBV7-2
J gene: TRBJ2-3
D gene: TRBD1
CDR3 DNA: TGTGCCAGCAGCACCCGACAGGGCGGCACAGATACGCAGTATTTT
CDR3 protein: CASSTRQGGTDTQYF

clone size: few
CDR3 length: 17
V gene: TRBV11-1
J gene: TRBJ2-1
D gene: .
CDR3 DNA: TGTGCCAGCAGCGCCCTGGGGGGGGCGGGAGTCCAAGATGAGCAGTTCTTC
CDR3 protein: CASSALGGAGVQDEQFF

clone size: many
CDR3 length: 15
V gene: TRBV4-1
J gene: TRBJ2-7
D gene: .
CDR3 DNA: TGCGCCAGCAGCCTCAACCGGGACTTAACCTACGAGCAGTACTTC
CDR3 protein: CASSLNRDLTYEQYF

clone size: many
CDR3 length: 13
V gene: TRBV7-3
J gene: TRBJ1-1
D gene: .
CDR3 DNA: TGTGCCAGCAGCCTGTCCGGTAGCACTGAAGCTTTCTTT
CDR3 protein: CASSLSGSTEAFF

clone size: .
CDR3 length: 15
V gene: TRBV5-1
J gene: TRBJ2-1
D gene: .
CDR3 DNA: TGCGCCAGCAGCTTGGTAGCGACCTCCGGCAATGAGCAGTTCTTC
CDR3 protein: CASSLVATSGNEQFF

clone size: many
CDR3 length: 16
V gene: TRBV7-2
J gene: TRBJ2-7
D gene: .
CDR3 DNA: TGTGCCAGCAGCCCTAGTGGGACGCCACCCGCCTACGAGCAGTACTTC
CDR3 protein: CASSPSGTPPAYEQYF

clone size: .
CDR3 length: 12
V gene: TRBV12-3/TRBV12-4
J gene: TRBJ1-2
D gene: .
CDR3 DNA: TGTGCCAGCAGTTTGCTAGGGAATTTCTACACCTTC
CDR3 protein: CASSLLGNFYTF

clone size: few
CDR3 length: 15
V gene: TRBV27
J gene: TRBJ2-3
D gene: TRBD2
CDR3 DNA: TGTGCCAGCACCTCTGTAGCGGGGGGGCCTGGTACGCAGTATTTT
CDR3 protein: CASTSVAGGPGTQYF

clone size: few
CDR3 length: 16
V gene: TRBV6-6
J gene: TRBJ1-1
D gene: .
CDR3 DNA: TGTGCCAGCATTTCCGGGATAACTCGGGCGAACACTGAAGCTTTCTTT
CDR3 protein: CASISGITRANTEAFF